The 29 T cell receptor beta chains listed next were all sequenced from one sample in a study of T cell clonotyping in hematopoietic cell transplantation. Some clones are missing from TCRdb's copy, which holds only in-frame ones; the method was immunoSEQ multiplex PCR. The sample contains around 17,000 clones, approximately 87% of which appear only once. Sequenced here: PBMCs, sampled 100 days after allogeneic stem cell transplant. The receptors were sampled from a male patient in his sixties or seventies who had an allogeneic stem cell transplant from a related donor, so the T cells may come from the graft donor. Some clones in this sample may be carry-over from other donors' samples.

The rearrangement uses TRBV19 and TRBJ1-1; 9 bases agree with TRBD1. CDR3 length: 17 amino acids. Per germline, CDR1 LNHDA and CDR2 SQIVND (reference sequence). The junction had 6 bases not matched to a gene; V was cut back by 1 base and J by 0 bases. The CDR3 loop reads CASSIGRTGEMNTEAFF. CDR3 bases: TGTGCCAGTAGTATAGGTAGGACAGGGGAAATGAACACTGAAGCTTTCTTT.

V gene TRBV7-3 combines with J gene TRBJ1-1; D unclear. This CDR3 has 9 amino acids. Trimming left V 5 bases short and J 6 bases short, with 1 base between. Germline V gene lookup returns CDR1 SGHTA and CDR2 FQGTGA. The DNA for the CDR3 is TGTGCCAGCAGCCCTGAAGCTTTCTTT. It is translated as CASSPEAFF.

DNA for the CDR3: TGTGCCAGCAGCGCCCACCTCATGAACACTGAAGCTTTCTTT. This encodes CASSAHLMNTEAFF. The chain carries TRBV7-2 and TRBJ1-1; D gene unclear. CDR1 and CDR2 from the germline V gene are SGHTA and FQGNSA. Trimming left V 5 bases short and J 0 bases short, with 10 bases between. This CDR3 region has 14 residues.

V usage is TRBV19 and J usage is TRBJ1-5, with a possible D match to TRBD1 (5 bases). Trimming pared 4 bases from V and 9 bases from J, leaving 28 bases between. The CDR3 runs to 18 residues. Germline V gene lookup returns CDR1 LNHDA and CDR2 SQIVND (reference sequence). CDR3 loop: CASSTHPAGPGGFRPQHF. CDR3 coding DNA: TGTGCCAGTAGTACACATCCTGCGGGGCCAGGTGGGTTCCGGCCCCAGCATTTT.

J is TRBJ1-4 and V is TRBV10-2; D unresolved. Germline loops: CDR1 WSHSY, CDR2 SAAADI. V dropped 4 bases and J dropped 5 bases, with 11 bases sitting between them. The CDR3 covers 14 residues. The CDR3 reads CASSVWISNEKLFF. DNA for the CDR3: TGCGCCAGCAGTGTATGGATTTCAAATGAAAAACTGTTTTTT.

This chain connects TRBV11-2 to TRBJ2-3; a possible D gene is TRBD1 (5 bases). Per the germline V gene, CDR1 is SGHAT and CDR2 is FQNNGV. The CDR3 contains 14 residues. Trimming removed 5 bases at V and 5 bases at J, with 14 bases between. CDR3 DNA sequence: TGTGCCAGCAGCCTGGGCCCGCAGGGAGATACGCAGTATTTT. Its protein is CASSLGPQGDTQYF.

This sequence joins TRBV5-4 and TRBJ2-7, with 7 bases identical to TRBD2. The junction had 7 bases not matched to a gene; V was cut back by 1 base and J by 3 bases. The CDR3 is 15 amino acids. CDR1 is SGHNT, CDR2 YYREEE, per germline (reference sequence). CDR3 amino acids: CASSLNRGGNYEQYF. The CDR3 DNA is TGTGCCAGCAGCTTGAACCGCGGGGGTAACTACGAGCAGTACTTC.

The CDR3 DNA reads as TGTGCCAGCGTACAGGGGCCGTATAATTCACCCCTCCACTTT. It yields the protein CASVQGPYNSPLHF. The rearrangement uses TRBV11-2 and TRBJ1-6; 7 nucleotides match TRBD1. Germline V gene lookup returns CDR1 SGHAT and CDR2 FQNNGV. The CDR3 runs to 14 residues. Losses at the gene ends were 8 bases for V and 4 bases for J; bases not matched to a gene: 5.

This clone was observed a few times. V gene TRBV7-9 combines with J gene TRBJ2-1; D is possibly TRBD2 (6 bases). CDR3 length: 16 residues. Germline-derived CDR1 and CDR2 are SEHNR and FQNEAQ (reference sequence). Trimming pared 5 bases from V and 0 bases from J, leaving 14 bases between. Here the CDR3 reads CASSLSQGGSYNEQFF. CDR3 bases: TGTGCCAGCAGCCTGAGTCAGGGAGGCTCCTACAATGAGCAGTTCTTC.

The chain carries TRBV4-3 and TRBJ2-7; the D is unclear. Trimming took 3 bases from V and 3 from J, leaving 12 bases between them. This CDR3 is 14 amino acids long. Germline lookup yields CDR1 LGHNA and CDR2 YSLEER. This CDR3 is CASSQEGLGYEQYF. The CDR3 coding sequence is TGCGCCAGCAGCCAGGAAGGGTTAGGCTACGAGCAGTACTTC.

This clone has a handful of counts. J is TRBJ1-2 and V is TRBV10-3, with D perhaps TRBD1 (6 bases). The CDR3 is 17 amino acids. V was trimmed by 0 bases and J by 8 bases, leaving 22 bases between them. Germline CDR1 and CDR2: ENHRY and SYGVKD. The DNA of the CDR3 is TGTGCCATCAGTGAGTCGAGATCGGGGGCCGATGCCTGGGGCTACACCTTC. It translates to CAISESRSGADAWGYTF.

The chain has TRBV7-6 and TRBJ1-1; tentatively, D is TRBD1 (5 bases). V shed 8 bases and J shed 1 base, with 11 bases lying between them. From germline, CDR1 is SGHVS and CDR2 FNYEAQ. This CDR3 has 13 amino acids. This chain's CDR3 is CASLRAANTEAFF. The DNA for the CDR3 is TGTGCCAGCCTCAGGGCCGCGAACACTGAAGCTTTCTTT.

The chain carries TRBV10-3 and TRBJ2-1; 8 bases match TRBD2. The V segment lost 10 bases and the J segment 0 bases; nucleotides outside the gene matches: 5. There are 14 residues in the CDR3. Germline V gives CDR1 ENHRY, CDR2 SYGVKD. CDR3 nucleotide sequence: TGTGCCACTTTAGCGGGGCTCTCCTACAATGAGCAGTTCTTC. Translated: CATLAGLSYNEQFF.

The genes are TRBV6-5 and TRBJ1-6; 8 bases fit TRBD1. CDR1 MNHEY and CDR2 SVGAGI come from the germline V gene. Losses at the gene ends were 5 bases for V and 4 bases for J; bases not matched to a gene: 1. The CDR3 has 14 residues. CDR3 protein: CASSGQGYNSPLHF. CDR3 DNA sequence: TGTGCCAGCAGTGGACAGGGTTATAATTCACCCCTCCACTTT.

The chain employs TRBV19 and TRBJ2-3, with no clear D. Trimming shortened V by 0 bases and J by 4 bases, and 5 bases separated the two germline ends. Germline V CDR1 and CDR2: LNHDA, SQIVND (reference sequence). This CDR3 contains 13 residues. The CDR3 nucleotides are TGTGCCAGTAGTATAGATCGGGCAGATACGCAGTATTTT. Translating gives CASSIDRADTQYF.

The chain links TRBV5-4 to TRBJ1-3; D possibly corresponds to TRBD1 (6 bases). Per the germline V gene, CDR1 is SGHNT and CDR2 is YYREEE (reference sequence). The V end lost 3 bases, the J end lost 7 bases, and 14 bases lay between the germline ends. The CDR3 has 14 amino acids. The DNA of the CDR3 is TGTGCCAGCAGCTCACAGGGATCTGACAACACCATATATTTT. This translates into CASSSQGSDNTIYF.

The CDR3 sequence is CASSERGSPVLDEKLFF. For the CDR3, the DNA is TGTGCCAGCAGTGAACGGGGATCCCCCGTCCTTGATGAAAAACTGTTTTTT. V is TRBV6-1 and J is TRBJ1-4; no reliable D call. The V end was cut by 2 bases, the J end by 6 bases, with 19 bases between. The CDR3 has 17 amino acids. The germline V gene encodes CDR1 MNHNS and CDR2 SASEGT.

The chain has TRBV4-3 and TRBJ1-1; D gene unclear. The CDR3 contains 15 residues. Germline V CDR1 and CDR2: LGHNA, YSLEER. Trimming stripped 1 base from V and 6 bases from J, with 15 bases between. The CDR3 is CASSQGVQDRAEAFF. CDR3 DNA: TGCGCCAGCAGCCAAGGGGTACAAGATCGGGCTGAAGCTTTCTTT.

The chain couples TRBV11-3 to TRBJ1-6; TRBD1 is a possible D gene (6 bases). CDR1 and CDR2 from the germline V gene are SGHNT and YENEEA. Trimming took 5 bases from V and 5 from J, leaving 10 bases between them. CDR3 length: 14 amino acids. The CDR3 bases are TGTGCCAGCAGCAGACGACAGGATAATTCACCCCTCCACTTT. This gives the protein CASSRRQDNSPLHF.

This chain joins TRBV5-4 and TRBJ1-5; D uncertain. V was trimmed by 4 bases and J by 2 bases, leaving 19 bases between them. Germline CDR1 and CDR2: SGHNT and YYREEE (reference sequence). This CDR3 is built from 17 residues. Here the CDR3 reads CASSNNGPGDGNQPQHF. The CDR3 coding sequence is TGTGCCAGCAGCAATAATGGTCCAGGTGACGGCAATCAGCCCCAGCATTTT.

The chain recombines TRBV5-1 with TRBJ1-1; tentative D call: TRBD1 (6 bases). Trimming took 5 bases from V and 1 from J, leaving 9 bases between them. This CDR3 region has 13 residues. Per the germline V gene, CDR1 is SGHRS and CDR2 is YFSETQ. CDR3: CASRATGNTEAFF. For the CDR3, the DNA is TGCGCCAGCAGAGCGACAGGGAACACTGAAGCTTTCTTT.

The chain uses TRBV30 and TRBJ2-3; 15 nucleotides agree with TRBD2. CDR3 length: 17 residues. CDR1 is GTSNPN, CDR2 SVGIG, per germline (reference sequence). The junction had 4 bases not matched to a gene; V was cut back by 1 base and J by 2 bases. CDR3 amino acids: CAWSGRTSGGDTDTQYF. Written as DNA, the CDR3 is TGTGCCTGGAGTGGCAGGACTAGCGGGGGGGACACAGATACGCAGTATTTT.

J is TRBJ2-7 and V is TRBV29-1, with D perhaps TRBD2 (5 bases). The V end lost 3 bases, the J end lost 5 bases, and 11 bases lay between the germline ends. Germline CDR1 is SQVTM and CDR2 is ANQGSEA. CDR3 length equals 12 residues. The CDR3 nucleotides read TGCAGCGTTGAGAGAGGGAGCGACGAGCAGTACTTC. Translation gives CSVERGSDEQYF.

V is TRBV6-6 and J is TRBJ2-7; D is uncertain. The CDR3 covers 11 residues. The V end was cut by 2 bases, the J end by 4 bases, with 3 bases between. Germline V gene sequence: CDR1 MNHNY, CDR2 SVGAGI (reference sequence). This CDR3 is CASSYEYEQYF. CDR3 nucleotide sequence: TGTGCCAGCAGTTACGAGTACGAGCAGTACTTC.

The chain has TRBV9 and TRBJ1-1; TRBD1 is a possible D gene (5 bases). With 1 base removed from V and 6 bases from J, the gap between germline ends came to 16 bases. This CDR3 has 15 amino acids. From germline, CDR1 is SGDLS and CDR2 YYNGEE. The CDR3 coding sequence is TGTGCCAGCAGCGTAACGGACACGGGTAAGGCTGAAGCTTTCTTT. Translated, it gives CASSVTDTGKAEAFF.

The chain carries TRBV11-3 and TRBJ2-3, with D possibly matching TRBD1 (5 bases). The germline V and J ends were trimmed by 4 bases and 6 bases, with 14 bases remaining between them. Per the germline V gene, CDR1 is SGHNT and CDR2 is YENEEA. This CDR3 spans 14 amino acids. This CDR3 reads CASSSEGAGDTQYF. The CDR3 DNA reads TGTGCCAGCAGCTCCGAAGGGGCCGGTGATACGCAGTATTTT.

The rearrangement uses TRBV2 and TRBJ1-1; possible D gene TRBD1, 6 bases. V shed 6 bases and J shed 5 bases, with 13 bases lying between them. This CDR3 is 13 amino acids long. The germline V gene has CDR1 SNHLY and CDR2 FYNNEI. DNA of the CDR3: TGTGCCAGCAGGGACGACAGGAAGACTGAAGCTTTCTTT. This encodes CASRDDRKTEAFF.

This clone was observed a single time. The chain uses TRBV4-1 and TRBJ1-1; D gene unclear. The V and J ends lost 0 bases and 4 bases respectively, with 6 bases between them. The germline V gene has CDR1 MGHRA and CDR2 YSYEKL. The length of the CDR3 is 13 residues. The CDR3 nucleotides are TGCGCCAGCAGCCAAGAGCAGTCCACTGAAGCTTTCTTT. Its protein product is CASSQEQSTEAFF.

The chain links TRBV4-3 to TRBJ2-2, with 11 bases lining up with TRBD2. The germline V gene encodes CDR1 LGHNA and CDR2 YSLEER. The CDR3 runs 16 residues. J lost 7 bases, V lost 1 base, and 5 bases had no gene match. In DNA, the CDR3 is TGCGCCAGCAGCCAAGTAGCGGGGGGGCAGGGCGGGGAGCTGTTTTTT. This translates into CASSQVAGGQGGELFF.